This T cell receptor beta chain derives from a study of blood T cell repertoires in COVID-19. Study as a whole: Sources were T cells, B-cell-depleted T cells, or PBMCs; the material itself was cDNA or gDNA.

Participants came from roughly 24 US areas, aged about 18 to 89 years. Trimming removed 4 bases from V and 0 bases from J; junction bases left unmatched: 10. Per germline, CDR1 SGHRS and CDR2 YFSETQ. The CDR3 is 17 amino acids. The table came from immunoSEQ multiplex PCR; TCRdb's copy has only in-frame clones and leaves some out. The sample comprises 160,000 or so clones, over 75% of which are singletons, and approximately 6% rests with the top ten. The chain uses TRBV5-1 and TRBJ1-5; 7 positions agree with TRBD1. Sequencing used PBMCs or T cells enriched from blood (not recorded which). The TCR was taken from a man aged 40-55 years who had recovered from COVID-19. The CDR3 bases are TGCGCCAGCAGCCCTGGTCCGGGACAGAATAGCAATCAGCCCCAGCATTTT. It specifies CASSPGPGQNSNQPQHF.